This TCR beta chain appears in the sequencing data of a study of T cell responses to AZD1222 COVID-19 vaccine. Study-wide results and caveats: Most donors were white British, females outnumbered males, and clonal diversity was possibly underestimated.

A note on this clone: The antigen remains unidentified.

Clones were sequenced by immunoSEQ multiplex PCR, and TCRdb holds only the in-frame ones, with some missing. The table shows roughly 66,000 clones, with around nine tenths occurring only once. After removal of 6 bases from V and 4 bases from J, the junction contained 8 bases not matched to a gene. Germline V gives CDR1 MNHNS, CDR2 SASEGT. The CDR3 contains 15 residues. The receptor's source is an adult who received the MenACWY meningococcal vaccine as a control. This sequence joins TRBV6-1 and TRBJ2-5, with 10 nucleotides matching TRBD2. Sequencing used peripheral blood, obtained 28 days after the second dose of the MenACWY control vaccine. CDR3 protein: CASSQSGRATETQYF. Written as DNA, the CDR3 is TGTGCCAGCAGCCAGAGCGGGAGGGCTACAGAGACCCAGTACTTC.